This TCR beta chain was observed in a study of Graves' ophthalmopathy and Graves' hyperthyroidism listed by TCRdb under 2018. Regarding the complete study: Peripheral blood was collected at initial diagnosis, before any treatment. To tell Graves' ophthalmopathy apart from Graves' hyperthyroidism, and to predict which patients would progress to ophthalmopathy, the study relied on TCR beta repertoire signatures. In total, over 130 blood samples were TCR-sequenced: 43 ophthalmopathy, some 75 hyperthyroidism and about 17 hyperthyroidism-to-ophthalmopathy patients. To explore V-J signatures that distinguish ophthalmopathy from hyperthyroidism, a discovery set of around 100 patients was enrolled, made up of under 50 with ophthalmopathy and 57 with stable hyperthyroidism. The independent validation cohort included around 19 hyperthyroidism patients plus 17 patients who later progressed from hyperthyroidism to ophthalmopathy. In five to seven hyperthyroidism patients, T-cell repertoires of thyroid tissue and blood were compared. Following sample collection, hyperthyroidism patients were given methimazole at a starting dose of 30 mg daily, and ophthalmopathy patients were given high-dose intravenous methylprednisolone. For training and testing, the roughly 97 patients in the discovery cohort were randomly divided in a 7:3 ratio. The paper as a whole reports these results and caveats: The 13-signature model separated ophthalmopathy from stable hyperthyroidism with roughly 90% sensitivity and just under 84% specificity in cross-validation, and 80%/75% in the test set. In validation, the model predicted ophthalmopathy progression with about 71% sensitivity and about 77% specificity; about a dozen predicted patients were CT-confirmed with GO in a median of 6.5 months. Among expanded thyroid clonotypes with frequency above 0.001, most also showed up in blood, which suggests that blood repertoires may reflect the thyroid immune response. Sample size was not statistically predetermined, and group allocation was not concealed from the investigators.

Hyperthyroidism was defined as stable when no progression to ophthalmopathy occurred within 18 months of follow-up. Patients with hyperthyroidism were aged 18 to 65 years, had been newly diagnosed, and had a disease duration of less than 2 months. Patients with other autoimmune diseases, uncontrolled infections, pregnancy or lactation were excluded. Diagnosis was based on clinical symptoms, serum thyroxine, TRAb, thyroid ultrasound and orbital computed tomography. Ficoll-Paque density gradient centrifugation was used to isolate PBMCs from 8.5 to 10 ml of fresh peripheral blood. Trizol reagent was used to extract the total RNA, and its quality was then checked on an Agilent 2100 Bioanalyzer. The germline V gene gives CDR1 as SGHRS and CDR2 as YFSETQ. From cysteine to phenylalanine, the CDR3 is 15 amino acids long. The DNA shown is the 45-base CDR3, in frame from base 1. V is pared back by 0 bases and J by 0 bases, with 10 bases lying between the germline termini.

TCR beta CDR3 regions were amplified from RNA transcripts for repertoire sequencing. The first round was an RT-PCR using HTBI primers with the Qiagen OneStep RT-PCR kit, and this first round was followed by a second-round multiplex PCR, then size selection and purification. Libraries were sequenced paired-end with 100 bp reads on an Illumina HiSeq2000. From the authors' description of their analysis: SOAPnuke was used to process the reads, removing any read that contained adapters or uncalled bases, had a mean Phred below 15, or lacked an exact match to the constant primer or identifier. High-quality paired reads were merged with COPE v1.2.5. Each unique nucleotide sequence was defined as a clonotype, and clonotypes were aligned to IMGT TRB V, D and J references with MiTCR v1.1. The analysis was limited to V-J combinations with a frequency above 0.0001, which together covered 98% to 99.2% of repertoires. For each V-J combination, a TCR clonal expansion and chaos score was defined as the ratio of F50 clonal expansion to chaos observed in the TCRdist matrix. Welch's t-statistics and random forest were used to narrow the features down to about twelve V-J combinations, which were then fed into a naive Bayes classifier. The Morisita-Horn index was used to measure how similar the thyroid and blood repertoires were. TCRdb reran the public reads through fastp at Q25 and MiXCR, keeping productive beta chains. Duplicate CDR3 protein sequences are folded into a single record with the most common DNA and genes. V and J calls and clone size were set by TCRdb, not the authors. This sample has 500,000 to 700,000 distinct CDR3 sequences in its table, and 22% of those were observed once. The ten largest clones capture approximately 7% of the sample.

The table lists this clonotype with many counts. Its antigen is currently not known. No much larger clone exists at a distance of one base, and base qualities are not known. Sequencing was carried out using peripheral blood. This clonotype was obtained from a woman aged 18-29 years with stable Graves' hyperthyroidism. Some clones in this sample may be carry-over from other donors' samples. Donor details come from another sample of the same person, matched by shared clones. The rearranged segments are TRBV5-1 and TRBJ2-7, with a tentative D gene TRBD1 over 5 matching bases. Read as DNA, the sequence is TGCGCCAGCAGCTTGGACAGGCCGAGCTCCTACGAGCAGTACTTC. This encodes CASSLDRPSSYEQYF. With all but the CDR3 taken from the reference TRBV5-1 and TRBJ2-7 genes, the full variable domain is: KAGVTQTPRYLIKTRGQQVTLSCSPISGHRSVSWYQQTPGQGLQFLFEYFSETQRNKGNFPGRFSGRQFSNSRSEMNVSTLELGDSALYLCASSLDRPSSYEQYFGPGTRLTVT.